Reported below is one TCR beta chain. What it binds is not known. This sample stems from a study of cytomegalovirus exposure and HLA in healthy donors. Study-level background: Of the donors genotyped, approximately 410 in all, around 76% fell in the Caucasian-associated ancestry cluster. Study-level points and caveats: Researchers reported that three CMV-associated chains were confirmed in vitro as CMV antigen-specific. Analysis performed later showed TCR beta chains linked to HLA being more clonally expanded than equally common others. Prior analysis indicated that the majority of TCR beta V segments exhibited productivity approximately 87% or approximately 30% of the time.

The study ran its PCR with 60 Vbeta and 13 Jbeta primers. Sequencing used immunoSEQ multiplex PCR; TCRdb keeps in-frame clones, though not all of them. The table includes some 180,000 clones, more than 70% detected once. The sequence was collected from a man in his forties in good health and CMV-seropositive. The sample comprised PBMCs.

The CDR3 protein is CASSSNGREFRETQYF. CDR3 sequence (DNA): TGTGCCAGCAGCTCCAACGGGCGGGAGTTCAGAGAGACCCAGTACTTC. This chain joins TRBV5-6 and TRBJ2-5, with TRBD2 matching over 7 bases. The trim removed 3 bases at V and 4 bases at J, leaving 12 bases unmatched. Germline CDR1 is SGHDT and CDR2 is YYEEEE. The CDR3 is 16 amino acids.